This T cell receptor beta chain came from a study of vaccination effects on CD4 cells after COVID-19. Across the whole study: Post-vaccine sampling occurred a median 72 days after the second dose.

Regarding this clone: Antigen unknown.

ViraFEST expansion of antigen-specific CD4+ T cells with viral peptide pools preceded sequencing. With roughly 9 days of culture completed, CD4+ T cells were isolated. Each participant was given two doses of one vaccine (BNT162b2 or mRNA-1273). All vaccine recipients tested negative for nucleocapsid antibodies and had never contracted SARS-CoV-2 infection. Every well got a few million PBMC, which were grown with around 10 IU/ml IL-2 and 10 ug/ml peptides. Study results and caveats: Few convalescent patients were studied, and early post-infection samples were lacking.

Repertoires were generated with immunoSEQ multiplex PCR, while TCRdb's copy carries only in-frame clones and drops some. Of about 24,000 clones listed, roughly 80% are singletons. Trimming cost V 1 base and J 2 bases; bases outside gene matches: 6. Germline V gives CDR1 MNHNS, CDR2 SASEGT. The CDR3 covers 16 residues. This material consisted of CD4+ T cells from PBMCs cultured with HCoV-NL63 spike peptides, taken after COVID-19 vaccination. The receptor was derived from a human donor who received a COVID-19 vaccine. The chain has TRBV6-1 and TRBJ2-3; 7 bases are shared with TRBD2. The CDR3 nucleotides are TGTGCCAGCAGTGAAGAGGTGGGAGGGTTCACAGATACGCAGTATTTT. As protein: CASSEEVGGFTDTQYF.